This T cell receptor (beta chain) was sequenced in a study of technical replicates of blood from a handful of donors. The method was immunoSEQ multiplex PCR; TCRdb's version includes in-frame clones alone and lacks a portion of them. The sample consists of approximately 81,000 clones, about 96% of them appearing once. This CDR3 spans 15 amino acids. Germline values: CDR1 SGHNT, CDR2 YYREEE (reference sequence). Unmatched junction bases numbered 6, after V lost 6 bases and J lost 0 bases. The chain couples TRBV5-4 to TRBJ1-1; 9 bases align to TRBD1. Sequencing was performed on T cells isolated from PBMCs. The origin of this receptor is a human donor in good health. CDR3 amino acids: CASKVRTGVNTEAFF. In nucleotides, the CDR3 is TGTGCCAGCAAGGTCAGGACAGGGGTGAACACTGAAGCTTTCTTT.